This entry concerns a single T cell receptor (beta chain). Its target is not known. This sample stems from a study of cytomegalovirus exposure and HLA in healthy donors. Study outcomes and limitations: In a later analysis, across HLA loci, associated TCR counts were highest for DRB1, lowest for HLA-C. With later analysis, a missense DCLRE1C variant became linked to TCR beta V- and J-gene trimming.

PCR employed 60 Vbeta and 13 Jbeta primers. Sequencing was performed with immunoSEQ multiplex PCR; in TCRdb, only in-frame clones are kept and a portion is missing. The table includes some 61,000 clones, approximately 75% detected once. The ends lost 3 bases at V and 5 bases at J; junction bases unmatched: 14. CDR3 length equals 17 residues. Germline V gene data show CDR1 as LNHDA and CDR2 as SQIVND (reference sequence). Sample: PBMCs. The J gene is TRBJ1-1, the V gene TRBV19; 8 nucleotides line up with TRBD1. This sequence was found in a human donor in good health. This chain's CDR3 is CASSIPPAGGVRTEAFF. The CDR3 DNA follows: TGTGCCAGTAGTATCCCCCCGGCAGGGGGCGTTAGGACTGAAGCTTTCTTT.